The 21 T cell receptor beta chains listed next were all sequenced from one sample in a study of blood T cell repertoires in COVID-19 (dated by TCRdb to about 2020). Library method: the immunoSEQ multiplex PCR assay. The clones in this table, taken by TCRdb from immuneACCESS, are in-frame only. Not every clone is retained; where verified, under half of the shortfall comes from an unresolved V gene, and the cause of the rest is unknown. This sample gives about 430,000 clones in total; roughly nine tenths of them show up just once. The ten most abundant clones make up approximately 1.2% of the sample. Sequenced: PBMCs or T cells enriched from blood (not recorded which). Source of these receptors: a man aged 25 to 40 who had recovered from COVID-19.

CDR3 region: CASTSPWTGVGGELFF. The CDR3 DNA reads TGTGCCAGCACTTCCCCCTGGACTGGCGTTGGCGGGGAGCTGTTTTTT. This sequence joins TRBV28 and TRBJ2-2; D may be TRBD2 (5 bases). This CDR3 has 16 residues. Germline V CDR1 and CDR2: MDHEN, SYDVKM. V lost 7 bases and J 7 bases, leaving 22 bases between the germline ends.

This chain joins TRBV18 and TRBJ1-2; perhaps TRBD1 as D (5 bases). V was trimmed by 2 bases and J by 4 bases, leaving 14 bases between them. Germline V gene data show CDR1 as KGHSH and CDR2 as LQKENI. The CDR3 contains 15 residues. The CDR3 coding sequence is TGTGCCAGCTCACCAAGCGGGACGGCTTTCTATGGCTACACCTTC. Protein: CASSPSGTAFYGYTF.

The rearrangement joins TRBV6-5 to TRBJ1-5; 7 bases are a match to TRBD1. The V gene's germline CDR1 is MNHEY and CDR2 SVGAGI. Losses at the gene ends were 6 bases for V and 7 bases for J; bases not matched to a gene: 6. The CDR3 runs 13 residues. In DNA, the CDR3 is TGTGCCAGCAGGCGGACAGGAGGACAGCCCCAGCATTTT. Translated, it gives CASRRTGGQPQHF.

The chain carries TRBV28 and TRBJ2-7, with TRBD1 as a possible D gene (6 bases). Germline-derived CDR1 and CDR2 are MDHEN and SYDVKM. The CDR3 covers 13 residues. V lost 5 bases to trimming and J lost 2 bases, with 10 bases between them. DNA of the CDR3: TGTGCCAGCAGTACACAGGGACCCTACGAGCAGTACTTC. This translates into CASSTQGPYEQYF.

CDR3 amino acids: CASSSQRGKTYEQYF. As DNA, the CDR3 is TGCGCCAGCAGCTCCCAGCGGGGGAAAACCTACGAGCAGTACTTC. The chain employs TRBV5-1 and TRBJ2-7, with 8 bases identical to TRBD2. The germline V gene encodes CDR1 SGHRS and CDR2 YFSETQ. This CDR3 comprises 15 residues. The V and J ends lost 3 bases and 2 bases, in that order; junction bases with no gene match: 7.

The chain has TRBV29-1 and TRBJ2-1; tentative D call: TRBD2 (5 bases). Germline CDR1 and CDR2: SQVTM and ANQGSEA. Trimming pared 4 bases from V and 2 bases from J, leaving 15 bases between. The CDR3 consists of 15 residues. For the CDR3, the DNA is TGCAGCGTTGTCGCCCTTGTGGGAGCCTACAATGAGCAGTTCTTC. Protein product: CSVVALVGAYNEQFF.

This chain connects TRBV7-2 to TRBJ2-2, with TRBD1 matching 7 bases. The CDR3 runs 16 residues. Germline trimming cut 5 bases from V and 4 bases from J; bases unmatched to any gene: 10. From germline, CDR1 is SGHTA and CDR2 FQGNSA. The CDR3 loop reads CASSLITGDLTGELFF. In DNA, the CDR3 is TGTGCCAGCAGCCTAATTACAGGGGACCTCACCGGGGAGCTGTTTTTT. Combining the CDR3 with reference TRBV7-2 and TRBJ2-2 gives the whole variable domain GAGVSQSPSNKVTEKGKDVELRCDPISGHTALYWYRQSLGQGLEFLIYFQGNSAPDKSGLPSDRFSAERTGGSVSTLTIQRTQQEDSAVYLCASSLITGDLTGELFFGEGSRLTVL.

This clone turned up a few times. No DNA is shown, since the ends of the CDR3 on it are uncertain; the CDR3 is the one TCRdb lists. The chain combines TRBV12-3 or TRBV12-4 with TRBJ1-6. The length of the CDR3 is 12 amino acids, counting both ends. CDR3 loop: CASSTSLTPLHF.

V and J are TRBV7-6 and TRBJ2-7; a possible D gene is TRBD2 (6 bases). The germline gives CDR1 SGHVS, CDR2 FNYEAQ. The CDR3 loop spans 16 amino acids. V shed 1 base and J shed 5 bases, with 18 bases lying between them. The CDR3 is CASSLVGGRGGNEQYF. The CDR3 coding sequence is TGTGCCAGCAGCTTAGTCGGGGGTAGGGGCGGCAACGAGCAGTACTTC.

V gene TRBV28 combines with J gene TRBJ2-7; 14 bases are shared with TRBD2. CDR3 size: 16 residues. CDR1 and CDR2 from the germline V gene are MDHEN and SYDVKM. V lost 6 bases and J lost 3; bases outside the gene matches: 7. CDR3 residues: CASSRETSGRDYEQYF. CDR3 nucleotides: TGTGCCAGCAGCCGTGAGACTAGCGGGAGGGACTACGAGCAGTACTTC.

This rearrangement joins TRBV5-1 to TRBJ2-2; 12 nucleotides line up with TRBD2. Germline CDR1 reads SGHRS; CDR2 reads YFSETQ. The CDR3 totals 16 residues. V trimming: 3 bases; J trimming: 5 bases; junction bases outside the gene matches: 5. The CDR3 protein is CASSSITSGRTGELFF. CDR3 coding DNA: TGCGCCAGCAGCTCTATAACTAGCGGGAGGACCGGGGAGCTGTTTTTT. The variable domain in full, completed from reference TRBV5-1 and TRBJ2-2, reads KAGVTQTPRYLIKTRGQQVTLSCSPISGHRSVSWYQQTPGQGLQFLFEYFSETQRNKGNFPGRFSGRQFSNSRSEMNVSTLELGDSALYLCASSSITSGRTGELFFGEGSRLTVL.

The chain carries TRBV9 and TRBJ1-1; D is uncertain. Germline assignment: CDR1 SGDLS and CDR2 YYNGEE. CDR3 length equals 13 residues. The V gene lost 3 bases and the J gene lost 3 bases, with 9 bases spanning the gap. The CDR3 spells CASSEEVYTEAFF. For the CDR3, the DNA is TGTGCCAGCAGCGAGGAGGTTTACACTGAAGCTTTCTTT. The entire variable domain, with the rest obtained from reference TRBV9 and TRBJ1-1, is as follows: DSGVTQTPKHLITATGQRVTLRCSPRSGDLSVYWYQQSLDQGLQFLIQYYNGEERAKGNILERFSAQQFPDLHSELNLSSLELGDSALYFCASSEEVYTEAFFGQGTRLTVV.

V usage is TRBV6-1 and J usage is TRBJ2-5; TRBD2 aligns across 9 bases. CDR1 is MNHNS and CDR2 is SASEGT in the germline V gene. The CDR3 contains 17 residues. J lost 2 bases, V lost 3 bases, and 10 bases had no gene match. The CDR3 protein is CASSDRGRLAAQETQYF. The DNA of the CDR3 is TGTGCCAGCAGTGACCGCGGGAGACTAGCGGCTCAAGAGACCCAGTACTTC.

This clone is a singleton in its sample. The J gene is TRBJ2-7, the V gene TRBV28; possibly TRBD1 for D (10 bases). The germline V gene has CDR1 MDHEN and CDR2 SYDVKM. This CDR3 is 17 amino acids long. The V end lost 4 bases, the J end lost 4 bases, and 23 bases lay between the germline ends. In nucleotides, the CDR3 is TGTGCCAGCAGTTCGGCGGGGGGGACAGGGGATCCTTACGAGCAGTACTTC. Translated: CASSSAGGTGDPYEQYF.

This clone was seen only once. This CDR3 reads CASSQEGLAGNQPQHF. The CDR3 DNA reads as TGTGCCAGCAGCCAAGAAGGGCTAGCTGGCAATCAGCCCCAGCATTTT. The V call is TRBV4-2, the J call TRBJ1-5; D uncertain. V was shortened by 0 bases and J by 2 bases, with 11 bases between the two germline ends. The CDR3 has 16 residues. From germline, CDR1 is LGHNA and CDR2 YNFKEQ.

The chain recombines TRBV6-5 with TRBJ1-6; 9 nucleotides align to TRBD1. In germline, CDR1 is MNHEY, CDR2 SVGAGI. With V trimmed by 2 bases and J by 6 bases, 2 bases remained unmatched. The CDR3 loop spans 15 amino acids. This CDR3 is CASSYGTGPNSPLHF. Written as DNA, the CDR3 is TGTGCCAGCAGTTACGGGACAGGGCCTAATTCACCCCTCCACTTT.

This sequence joins TRBV19 and TRBJ2-3; D remains ambiguous. CDR3 size: 14 residues. Germline V gene lookup returns CDR1 LNHDA and CDR2 SQIVND (reference sequence). The ends were cut back, 5 bases at V and 1 base at J, with 10 bases in the middle. CDR3 in amino acids: CASSENRGTDTQYF. DNA of the CDR3: TGTGCCAGTAGTGAGAACCGAGGCACAGATACGCAGTATTTT.

The chain employs TRBV3-1 (or the pseudogene TRBV3-2) and TRBJ2-4; 7 bases are a match to TRBD2. There are 18 residues in the CDR3. With V trimmed by 0 bases and J by 6 bases, 14 bases remained unmatched. Germline V gene lookup returns CDR1 LGHDT and CDR2 YNNKEL (reference sequence). This CDR3 is CASSQDSYARTSINIQYF. CDR3 in DNA: TGTGCCAGCAGCCAAGATTCTTACGCCCGGACTAGTATAAACATTCAGTACTTC.

The J gene is TRBJ2-5, the V gene TRBV28, with 10 bases aligning to TRBD1. This CDR3 comprises 14 residues. Germline loops: CDR1 MDHEN, CDR2 SYDVKM. Unmatched junction bases numbered 4, after V lost 4 bases and J lost 5 bases. CDR3 protein: CASSSTGGGETQYF. DNA for the CDR3: TGTGCCAGCAGTTCGACAGGGGGCGGTGAGACCCAGTACTTC.

This clone was counted a few times. As DNA, the CDR3 is TGTGCCAGCAGCCCCGGGACTATACCTTACGAGCAGTACTTC. Protein: CASSPGTIPYEQYF. The chain uses TRBV3-1 (or the pseudogene TRBV3-2) and TRBJ2-7; 7 bases line up with TRBD2. With V trimmed by 4 bases and J by 4 bases, 7 bases remained unmatched. The CDR3 contains 14 residues. The germline gives CDR1 LGHDT, CDR2 YNNKEL (reference sequence).

Details on this clone: Other DNA sequences of this sample code for an identical CDR3. The J gene is TRBJ2-7, the V gene TRBV5-1; D might be TRBD2 (7 bases). CDR3 length: 15 residues. Germline V CDR1 and CDR2: SGHRS, YFSETQ. The V gene lost 0 bases and the J gene lost 3 bases, with 13 bases spanning the gap. The CDR3 region has the DNA TGCGCCAGCAGCTTGGGGCAAGGGGGGGTCTACGAGCAGTACTTC. It translates to CASSLGQGGVYEQYF.